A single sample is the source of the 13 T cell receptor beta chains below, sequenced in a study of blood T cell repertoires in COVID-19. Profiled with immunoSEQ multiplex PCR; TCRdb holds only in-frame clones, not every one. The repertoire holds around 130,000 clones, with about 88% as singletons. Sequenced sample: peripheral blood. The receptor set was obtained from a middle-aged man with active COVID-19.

As DNA, the CDR3 is TGTGCCAGCATTCTCGACAGGGCGGACACCATATATTTT. This encodes CASILDRADTIYF. The chain is built from TRBV6-6 and TRBJ1-3; TRBD1 matches at 7 bases. The CDR3 spans 13 residues. V trimming: 7 bases; J trimming: 8 bases; junction bases outside the gene matches: 8. From germline, CDR1 is MNHNY and CDR2 SVGAGI (reference sequence).

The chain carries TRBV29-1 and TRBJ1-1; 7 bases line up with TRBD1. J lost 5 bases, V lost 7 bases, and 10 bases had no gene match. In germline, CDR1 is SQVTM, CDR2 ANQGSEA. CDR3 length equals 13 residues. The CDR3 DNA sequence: TGCAGCGCCAGAGGGACAGCGTCGACTGAAGCTTTCTTT. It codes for CSARGTASTEAFF.

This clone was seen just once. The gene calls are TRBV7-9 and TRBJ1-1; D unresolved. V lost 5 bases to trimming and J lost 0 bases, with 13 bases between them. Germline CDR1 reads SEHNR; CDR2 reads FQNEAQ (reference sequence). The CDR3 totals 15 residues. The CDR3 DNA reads TGTGCCAGCAGCAAAACACAGTCGATGAACACTGAAGCTTTCTTT. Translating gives CASSKTQSMNTEAFF.

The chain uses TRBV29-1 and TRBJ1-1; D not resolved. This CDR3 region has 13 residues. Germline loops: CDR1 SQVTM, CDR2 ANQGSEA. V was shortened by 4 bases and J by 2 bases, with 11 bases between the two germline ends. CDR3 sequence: CSVARGLNTEAFF. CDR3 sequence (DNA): TGCAGCGTTGCTCGGGGATTAAACACTGAAGCTTTCTTT.

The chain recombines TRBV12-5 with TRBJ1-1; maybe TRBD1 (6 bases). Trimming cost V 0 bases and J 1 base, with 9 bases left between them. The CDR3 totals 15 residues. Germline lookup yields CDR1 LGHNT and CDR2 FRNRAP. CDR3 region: CASGLVQGRNTEAFF. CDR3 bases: TGTGCTAGTGGTTTGGTACAGGGCAGGAACACTGAAGCTTTCTTT.

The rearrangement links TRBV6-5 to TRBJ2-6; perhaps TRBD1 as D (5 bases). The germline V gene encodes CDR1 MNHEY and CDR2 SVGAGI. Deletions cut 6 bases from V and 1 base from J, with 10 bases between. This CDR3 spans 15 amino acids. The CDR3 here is CASSREGSGANVLTF. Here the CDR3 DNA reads TGTGCCAGCAGCAGGGAAGGATCTGGGGCCAACGTCCTGACTTTC.

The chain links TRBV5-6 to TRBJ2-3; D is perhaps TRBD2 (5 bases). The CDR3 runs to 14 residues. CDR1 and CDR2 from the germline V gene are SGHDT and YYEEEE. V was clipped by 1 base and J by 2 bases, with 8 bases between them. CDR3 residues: CASSLRRTTDTQYF. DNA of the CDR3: TGTGCCAGCAGCTTGAGGAGGACCACAGATACGCAGTATTTT.

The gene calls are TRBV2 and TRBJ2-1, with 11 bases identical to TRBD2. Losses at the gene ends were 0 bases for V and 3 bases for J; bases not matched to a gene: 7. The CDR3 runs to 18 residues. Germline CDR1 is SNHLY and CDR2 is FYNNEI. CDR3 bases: TGTGCCAGCAGTGAAGCCAGGACGGGACTAGCGGACTACAATGAGCAGTTCTTC. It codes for CASSEARTGLADYNEQFF.

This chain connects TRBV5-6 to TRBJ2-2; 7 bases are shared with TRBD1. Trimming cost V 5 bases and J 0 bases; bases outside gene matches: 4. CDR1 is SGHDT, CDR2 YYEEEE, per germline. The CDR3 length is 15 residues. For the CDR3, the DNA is TGTGCCAGCAGGACAGGGTCGGCGAACACCGGGGAGCTGTTTTTT. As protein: CASRTGSANTGELFF. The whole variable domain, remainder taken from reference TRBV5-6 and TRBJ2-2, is DAGVTQSPTHLIKTRGQQVTLRCSPKSGHDTVSWYQQALGQGPQFIFQYYEEEERQRGNFPDRFSGHQFPNYSSELNVNALLLGDSALYLCASRTGSANTGELFFGEGSRLTVL.

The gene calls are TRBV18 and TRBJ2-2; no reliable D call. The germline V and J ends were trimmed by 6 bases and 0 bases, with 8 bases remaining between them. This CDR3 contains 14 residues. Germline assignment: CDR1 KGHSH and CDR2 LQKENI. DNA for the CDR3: TGTGCCAGCTCTCCTTCTACGAACACCGGGGAGCTGTTTTTT. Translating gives CASSPSTNTGELFF.

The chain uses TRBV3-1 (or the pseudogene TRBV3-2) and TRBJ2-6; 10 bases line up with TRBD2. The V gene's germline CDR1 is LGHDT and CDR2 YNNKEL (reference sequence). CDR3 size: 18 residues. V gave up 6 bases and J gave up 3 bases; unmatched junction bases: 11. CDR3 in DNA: TGTGCCAGCAGGTACGGTAGCGGGGGGAGGTATGGGGCCAACGTCCTGACTTTC. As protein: CASRYGSGGRYGANVLTF.

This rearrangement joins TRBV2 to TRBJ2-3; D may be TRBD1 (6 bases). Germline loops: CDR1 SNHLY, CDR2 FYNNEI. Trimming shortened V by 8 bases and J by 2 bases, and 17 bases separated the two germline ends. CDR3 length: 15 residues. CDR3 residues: CASRMRDKSTDTQYF. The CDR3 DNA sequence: TGTGCCAGCCGGATGAGGGACAAATCCACAGATACGCAGTATTTT.

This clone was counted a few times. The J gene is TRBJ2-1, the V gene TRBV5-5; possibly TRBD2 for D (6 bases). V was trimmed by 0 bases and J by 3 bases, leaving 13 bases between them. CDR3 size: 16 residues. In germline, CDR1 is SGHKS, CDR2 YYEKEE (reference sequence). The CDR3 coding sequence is TGTGCCAGCAGCTTGGGCGGGGCCCAATTCTACAATGAGCAGTTCTTC. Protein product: CASSLGGAQFYNEQFF.